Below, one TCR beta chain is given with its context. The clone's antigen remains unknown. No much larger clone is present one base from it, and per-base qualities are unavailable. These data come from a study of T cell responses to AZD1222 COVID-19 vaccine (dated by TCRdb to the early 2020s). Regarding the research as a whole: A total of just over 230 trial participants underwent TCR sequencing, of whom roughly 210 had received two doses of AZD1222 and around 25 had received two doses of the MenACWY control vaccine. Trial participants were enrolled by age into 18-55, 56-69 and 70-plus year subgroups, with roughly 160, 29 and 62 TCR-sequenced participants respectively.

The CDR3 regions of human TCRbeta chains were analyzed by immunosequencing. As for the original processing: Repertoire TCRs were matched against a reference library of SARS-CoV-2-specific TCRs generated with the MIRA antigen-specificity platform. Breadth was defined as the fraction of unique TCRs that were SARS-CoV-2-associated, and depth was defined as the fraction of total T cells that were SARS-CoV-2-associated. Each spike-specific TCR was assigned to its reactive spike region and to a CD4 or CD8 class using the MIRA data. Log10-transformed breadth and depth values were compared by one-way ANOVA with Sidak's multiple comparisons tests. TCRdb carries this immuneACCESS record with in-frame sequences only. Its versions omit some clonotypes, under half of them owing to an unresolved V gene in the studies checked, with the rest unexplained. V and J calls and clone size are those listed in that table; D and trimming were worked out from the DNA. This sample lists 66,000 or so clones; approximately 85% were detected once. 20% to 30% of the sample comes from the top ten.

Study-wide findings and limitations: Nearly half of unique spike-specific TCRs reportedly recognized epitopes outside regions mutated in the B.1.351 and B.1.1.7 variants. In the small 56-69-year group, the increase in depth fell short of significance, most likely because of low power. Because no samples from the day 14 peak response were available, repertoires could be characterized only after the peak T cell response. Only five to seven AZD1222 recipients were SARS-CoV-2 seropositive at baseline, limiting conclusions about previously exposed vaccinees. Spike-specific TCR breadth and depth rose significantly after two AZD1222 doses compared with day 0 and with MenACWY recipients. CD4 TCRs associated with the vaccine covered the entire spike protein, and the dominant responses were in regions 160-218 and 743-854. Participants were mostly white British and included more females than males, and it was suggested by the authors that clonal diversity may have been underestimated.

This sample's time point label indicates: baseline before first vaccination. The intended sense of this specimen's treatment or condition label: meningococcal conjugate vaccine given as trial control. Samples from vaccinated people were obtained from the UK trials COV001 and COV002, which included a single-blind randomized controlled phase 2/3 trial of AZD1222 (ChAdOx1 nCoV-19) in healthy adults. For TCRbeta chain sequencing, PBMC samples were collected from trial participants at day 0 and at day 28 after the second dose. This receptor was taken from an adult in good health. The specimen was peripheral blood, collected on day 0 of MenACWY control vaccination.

The CDR3 region reads CASSFRPGMDYGYTF. The DNA reads as follows: TGTGCCAGCAGCTTTCGTCCAGGGATGGACTATGGCTACACCTTC. The chain is made from TRBV7-8 and TRBJ1-2, with a tentative D gene TRBD1 over 5 matching bases. The CDR3 covers 15 residues, taking in both the cysteine and the phenylalanine. Only CDR3 DNA remains: 45 bases, in frame from the first base. At the junction V is shortened by 3 bases and J by 3 bases, with 14 bases in between. As encoded in the germline V gene, CDR1 is SGHVS while CDR2 is FQNEAQ.